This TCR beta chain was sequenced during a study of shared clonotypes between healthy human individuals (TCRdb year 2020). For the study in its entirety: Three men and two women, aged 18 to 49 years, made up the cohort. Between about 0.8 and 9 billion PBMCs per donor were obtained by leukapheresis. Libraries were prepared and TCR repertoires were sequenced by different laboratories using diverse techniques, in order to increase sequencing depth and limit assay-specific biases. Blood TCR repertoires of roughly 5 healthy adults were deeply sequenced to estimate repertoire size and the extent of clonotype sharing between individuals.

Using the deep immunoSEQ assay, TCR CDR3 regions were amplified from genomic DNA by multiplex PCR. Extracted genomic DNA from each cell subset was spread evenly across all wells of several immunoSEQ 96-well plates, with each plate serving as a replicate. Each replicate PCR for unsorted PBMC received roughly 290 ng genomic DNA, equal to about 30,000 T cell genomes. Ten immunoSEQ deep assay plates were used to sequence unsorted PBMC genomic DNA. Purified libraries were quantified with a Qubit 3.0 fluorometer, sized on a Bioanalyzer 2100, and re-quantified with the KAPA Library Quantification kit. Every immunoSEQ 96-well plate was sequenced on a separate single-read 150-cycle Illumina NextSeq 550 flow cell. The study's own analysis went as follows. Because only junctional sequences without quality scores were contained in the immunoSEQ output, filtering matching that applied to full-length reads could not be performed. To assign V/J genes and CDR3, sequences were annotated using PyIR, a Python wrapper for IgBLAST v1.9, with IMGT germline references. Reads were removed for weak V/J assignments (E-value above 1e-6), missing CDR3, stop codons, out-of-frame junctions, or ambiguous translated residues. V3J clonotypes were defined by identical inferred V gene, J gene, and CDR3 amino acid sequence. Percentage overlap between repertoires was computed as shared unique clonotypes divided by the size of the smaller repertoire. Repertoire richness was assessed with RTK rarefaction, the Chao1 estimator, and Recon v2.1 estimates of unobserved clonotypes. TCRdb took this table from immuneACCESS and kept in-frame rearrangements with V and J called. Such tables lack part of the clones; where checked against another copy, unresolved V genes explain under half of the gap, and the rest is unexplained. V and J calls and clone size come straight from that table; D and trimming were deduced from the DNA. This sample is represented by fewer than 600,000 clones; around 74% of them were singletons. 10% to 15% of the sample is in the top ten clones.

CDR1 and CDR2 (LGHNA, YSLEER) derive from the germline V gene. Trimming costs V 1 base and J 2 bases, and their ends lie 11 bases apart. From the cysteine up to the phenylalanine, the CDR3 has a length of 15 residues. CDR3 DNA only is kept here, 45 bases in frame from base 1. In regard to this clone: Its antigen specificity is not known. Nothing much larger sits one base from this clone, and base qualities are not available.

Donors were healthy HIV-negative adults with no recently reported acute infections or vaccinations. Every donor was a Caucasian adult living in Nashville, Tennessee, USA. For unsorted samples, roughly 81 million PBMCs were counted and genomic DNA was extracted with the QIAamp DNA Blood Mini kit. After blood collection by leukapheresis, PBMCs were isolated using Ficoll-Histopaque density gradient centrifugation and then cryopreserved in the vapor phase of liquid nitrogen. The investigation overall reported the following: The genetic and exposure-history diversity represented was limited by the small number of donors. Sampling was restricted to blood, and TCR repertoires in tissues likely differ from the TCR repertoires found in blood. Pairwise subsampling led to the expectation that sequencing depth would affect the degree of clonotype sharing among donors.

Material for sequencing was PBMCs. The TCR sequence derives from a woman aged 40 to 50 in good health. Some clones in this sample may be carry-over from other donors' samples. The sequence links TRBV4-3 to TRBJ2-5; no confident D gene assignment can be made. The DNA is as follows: TGCGCCAGCAGCCAAGGTATGGGAAGGCAAGAGACCCAGTACTTC. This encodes CASSQGMGRQETQYF.